This is a list of T cell receptor beta chains from one sample in a study of long-term antiretroviral therapy in people with HIV. TCRdb's table, derived via immunoSEQ multiplex PCR, lists solely in-frame clones and lacks some. The sample consists of some 27,000 clones, over 90% of them appearing once. The specimen was unsorted PBMCs, collected less than 6.8 years after starting antiretroviral therapy. All receptors come from a middle-aged woman with HIV. The CDR3 runs from the conserved cysteine through the conserved F or W. Fields, in order: CDR3 protein, CDR3 DNA, clone size, J gene, D gene, V gene. A D gene is named only where the DNA matches it firmly. The listing skips clone size in some rows; elsewhere it reads once, few, many or a size class.

CASSYLPIRSGGQTDTQYF,TGCGCCAGCAGCTACCTACCCATCCGTAGCGGGGGACAGACAGATACGCAGTATTTT,-,TRBJ2-3,TRBD2,TRBV5-1
CASSLAGETQYF,TGTGCCAGCAGCTTAGCTGGAGAGACCCAGTACTTC,-,TRBJ2-5,-,TRBV11-2
CASRGDSYEQYF,TGTGCCAGCAGGGGGGATTCCTACGAGCAGTACTTC,-,TRBJ2-7,-,TRBV2
CASSGAYEQYF,TGTGCCAGCAGTGGGGCCTACGAGCAGTACTTC,-,TRBJ2-7,-,TRBV2
CASSNRDRGGNGYTF,TGTGCCAGCAGTAACCGGGACAGGGGAGGGAATGGCTACACCTTC,-,TRBJ1-2,TRBD1,TRBV6-1
CASSLDRDAFF,TGTGCCAGCAGCCTCGACAGGGACGCTTTCTTT,-,TRBJ1-1,TRBD1,TRBV7-9
CASSVGGRDNSPLHF,TGTGCCAGCAGCGTAGGGGGCAGGGATAATTCACCCCTCCACTTT,once,TRBJ1-6,-,TRBV9
CASSQTGDAEAFF,TGTGCCAGCAGTCAGACAGGGGACGCTGAAGCTTTCTTT,once,TRBJ1-1,TRBD1,TRBV7-8
CASSFRSEQPQHF,TGTGCCAGCAGCTTCCGTTCCGAACAGCCCCAGCATTTT,-,TRBJ1-5,-,TRBV7-2
CAISDGQGRETQYF,TGTGCCATCAGTGACGGACAGGGGCGGGAAACGCAGTATTTT,-,TRBJ2-3,TRBD1,TRBV10-3
CASSVEGGALYNEQFF,TGTGCCAGCAGCGTAGAAGGGGGGGCCCTTTACAATGAGCAGTTCTTC,-,TRBJ2-1,-,TRBV9
CASGFKEFNEKLFF,TGTGCTAGTGGTTTTAAAGAATTTAATGAAAAACTGTTTTTT,-,TRBJ1-4,-,TRBV12-5
CAISESLSTDGGDYGYTF,TGTGCCATCAGTGAGTCTCTTTCGACAGACGGCGGGGACTATGGCTACACCTTC,-,TRBJ1-2,-,TRBV10-3
CASSSGGPGSYEQYF,TGTGCCAGCAGCTCGGGGGGCCCGGGCTCCTACGAGCAGTACTTC,-,TRBJ2-7,-,TRBV11-3